Listed below are T cell receptor beta chains from one sample, sequenced in a study of T-cell memory formation after mild COVID-19. TCRdb ran MiXCR on the 5' RACE reads and lists one entry per CDR3 protein. Among around 300,000 distinct CDR3 sequences listed, approximately 19% were seen once. Sequencing was carried out using PBMCs or a T cell subset sorted from them (not recorded which). Receptors were obtained from a man between 18 and 29 years old who had mild COVID-19 (a few samples of this study predate the infection). Cell type and time point are not known. Both conserved end residues are part of each CDR3. Fields, in order: clone size, V gene, J gene, D gene, CDR3 DNA, CDR3 protein. A D gene is named only where the DNA matches it firmly. Clone size is not always given. Where it is, it says once, few, many or a class for expanded clones.

NA	TRBV9	TRBJ2-3	NA	TGTGCCAGCAGCGTTGGTTTCGATACGCAGTATTTT	CASSVGFDTQYF
many	TRBV11-2	TRBJ2-3	NA	TGTGCCAGCAGCTTAGACAGCATACAAGGGGATACGCAGTATTTT	CASSLDSIQGDTQYF
NA	TRBV20-1	TRBJ1-5	TRBD1	TGCAGTGCTAGAGCCTGGGACAGGGGTATTCAGCCCCAGCATTTT	CSARAWDRGIQPQHF
NA	TRBV2	TRBJ1-4	TRBD1	TGTGCCAGCACTCGCACGACAGGGGGAGAAAAACTGTTTTTT	CASTRTTGGEKLFF
few	TRBV5-1	TRBJ2-1	NA	TGCGCCAGCAGCTGGCAGGGAAACCTCTACAATGAGCAGTTCTTC	CASSWQGNLYNEQFF
NA	TRBV7-9	TRBJ1-1	TRBD1	TGTGCCAGCAGCCCGACAGGGGTTGTGACTGAAGCTTTCTTT	CASSPTGVVTEAFF
NA	TRBV2	TRBJ2-5	NA	TGTGCCAGCAGTGGGCTATCCCAAGAGACCCAGTACTTC	CASSGLSQETQYF
many	TRBV28	TRBJ2-5	NA	TGTGCCAGCAGTTTATTCCAGTTTACCGGGACAAAGAGCGAGACCCAGTACTTC	CASSLFQFTGTKSETQYF
few	TRBV6-5	TRBJ1-1	NA	TGTGCCAGCAGTTACTCGGAGCGGGACACAGGAGCTTTCTTT	CASSYSERDTGAFF
few	TRBV7-9	TRBJ2-2	NA	TGTGCCAGCAGCGGGGTCACCGGGGAGCTGTTTTTT	CASSGVTGELFF
NA	TRBV5-1	TRBJ1-1	TRBD1	TGCGCCAGCAGCTCAGGATTACCGGGACAGGGGCGCACTGAAGCTTTCTTT	CASSSGLPGQGRTEAFF
few	TRBV11-2	TRBJ1-2	TRBD1	TGTGCCAGCAGCTCCCTGACAGGGAATGGCTACACCTTC	CASSSLTGNGYTF
NA	TRBV12-3/TRBV12-4	TRBJ2-3	NA	TGTGCCAGCATAATTAGCGGCACAGATACGCAGTATTTT	CASIISGTDTQYF
NA	TRBV27	TRBJ2-5	NA	TGTGCCAGCACCTGGGGGGAGACCCAGTACTTC	CASTWGETQYF
NA	TRBV28	TRBJ2-3	NA	TGTGCCAGCGGCCGGACGGGGCCGGCCGGAACAGATACGCAGTATTTT	CASGRTGPAGTDTQYF
few	TRBV30	TRBJ1-5	NA	TGTGCCTGGTCAGGGAATAGCAATCAGCCCCAGCATTTT	CAWSGNSNQPQHF
NA	TRBV20-1	TRBJ1-4	NA	TGCAGTGCTAGTCGGGATGAAAAACTGTTTTTT	CSASRDEKLFF
NA	TRBV6-5	TRBJ1-1	NA	TGTGCCAGCAGTTACAACGTGGGGAGAAGTACTGAAGCTTTCTTT	CASSYNVGRSTEAFF
NA	TRBV20-1	TRBJ2-7	NA	TGCAGTGCTAGACCCGGGACTCCCTACGAGCAGTACTTC	CSARPGTPYEQYF
NA	TRBV5-1	TRBJ2-1	TRBD2	TGCGCCAGCAGCTTCTCCCTAGCGGTTTCCTACAATGAGCAGTTCTTC	CASSFSLAVSYNEQFF
NA	TRBV4-3	TRBJ2-3	TRBD2	TGCGCCAGCAGCCAAGAGGGAAGCGGGGGGCCGGATACGCAGTATTTT	CASSQEGSGGPDTQYF
NA	TRBV5-1	TRBJ2-2	NA	TGCGCCAGCAGCTTGATCAGTTTAGGACCCGGGGAGCTGTTTTTT	CASSLISLGPGELFF
NA	TRBV4-2	TRBJ1-5	NA	TGTGCCAGCAGCCAAGATGGTCAGAGGCATCAGCCCCAGCATTTT	CASSQDGQRHQPQHF
few	TRBV7-2	TRBJ1-3	NA	TGTGCCAGCAGCTTAGGCTACCAGGGGTCCTCTGGAAACACCATATATTTT	CASSLGYQGSSGNTIYF
once	TRBV5-1	TRBJ1-1	TRBD1	TGCGACAGCAGCCCGGGGACAGGACTCGCCACTGAAGCTTTCTTT	CDSSPGTGLATEAFF
NA	TRBV20-1	TRBJ2-3	NA	TGCAGTGCTAGAACCACCCTCGCAGGTACGCAGTATTTT	CSARTTLAGTQYF
NA	TRBV4-2	TRBJ2-1	TRBD2	TGTGCCAGCAGCCCCAACGGGGCGGGGGGGCCGGATGAGCAGTTCTTC	CASSPNGAGGPDEQFF
few	TRBV7-8	TRBJ2-7	NA	TGTGCCAGCAGCGCCGGCGGGACCCGTATTTACGAGCAGTACTTC	CASSAGGTRIYEQYF
few	TRBV6-5	TRBJ2-1	NA	TGTGCCAGCAGTTACACTTCTGCTCTCTCCTACAATGAGCAGTTCTTC	CASSYTSALSYNEQFF
few	TRBV18	TRBJ1-2	TRBD1	TGTGCCAGCTCACCAGAGGGACAGGGTTCGGGCTACACCTTC	CASSPEGQGSGYTF
few	TRBV18	TRBJ2-7	NA	TGTGCCACCACGATGCGGTCGGGTAGCTCCTACGAGCAGTACTTC	CATTMRSGSSYEQYF
NA	TRBV6-5	TRBJ2-3	NA	TGTGCCAGCAGTTCCCCGCGGGGGCGCCCAGATACGCAGTATTTT	CASSSPRGRPDTQYF
NA	TRBV6-5	TRBJ1-4	TRBD1	TGTGCCAGCAGTACGGGACAGAGGACCGAAAAACTGTTTTTT	CASSTGQRTEKLFF
NA	TRBV2	TRBJ1-2	NA	TGTGCCAGCAGGGAGGAGGTTTCAGTCTATGGCTACACCTTC	CASREEVSVYGYTF
few	TRBV18	TRBJ1-1	TRBD1	TGTGCCAGCTCACCACGTCCCGGGACAGTGTATGCTTTCTTT	CASSPRPGTVYAFF
few	TRBV4-3	TRBJ2-5	NA	TGCGCCAGCAGCCGCGTTGTCAGGGGAGAGACCCAGTACTTC	CASSRVVRGETQYF
NA	TRBV7-9	TRBJ1-2	NA	TGTGCCAGCAGCTCTCAGGGGCTGAGTGGCTACACCTTC	CASSSQGLSGYTF
NA	TRBV3-1	TRBJ2-2	NA	TGTGCCAGCAGCCTACTGGGATCGGGGGAGCTGTTTTTT	CASSLLGSGELFF
many	TRBV7-9	TRBJ2-3	NA	TGTGCCAGCAGCTTTGGAGGGGGCACAGATACGCAGTATTTT	CASSFGGGTDTQYF
NA	TRBV7-9	TRBJ1-1	TRBD1	TGTGCCAGCAGCTTCTGGGGACAGGGCTCTGAAGCTTTCTTT	CASSFWGQGSEAFF
NA	TRBV5-5	TRBJ2-1	NA	TGTGCCAGCAGCTTGGTGGCAGCCATCTACAATGAGCAGTTCTTC	CASSLVAAIYNEQFF
few	TRBV20-1	TRBJ1-2	NA	TGCAGTGCTAGAGCCCCCATCGGGGACTATGGCTACACCTTC	CSARAPIGDYGYTF
few	TRBV20-1	TRBJ2-1	TRBD2	TGCAGTGCTAGAGTGCGGGGGAGGGATGAGCAGTTCTTC	CSARVRGRDEQFF
NA	TRBV5-1	TRBJ2-3	NA	TGCGCCAGCAGCTCCCGTTCGGGCGCAGATACGCAGTATTTT	CASSSRSGADTQYF
few	TRBV7-2	TRBJ2-2	TRBD2	TGTGCCAGCAGCCAGGGTCTAGCGGGGGCTGCGAACACCGGGGAGCTGTTTTTT	CASSQGLAGAANTGELFF